These T cell receptor beta chains were read from a single sample in a study of human T cells and chemical hapten exposure. TCRdb re-called the RACE reads through MiXCR, storing one row per CDR3 protein. The table has tens of thousands of distinct CDR3 sequences, around 10% seen once. The sequencing used whole blood, collected in connection with sensitization to the hapten diphenylcyclopropenone (DPC). The receptors shown here come from a woman between 40 and 50 years old with alopecia areata. Some clones in this sample may be carry-over from other donors' samples. Both conserved end residues are part of each CDR3. The D gene is left open where the match is weak. Size tells how often a clone was seen (once, few, many) or the class of an expanded clone, and some rows leave it out.

clone size,J gene,V gene,D gene,CDR3 protein,CDR3 DNA
few,TRBJ2-5,TRBV14,NA,CASSHQDEQETQYF,TGTGCCAGCAGCCACCAGGATGAACAAGAGACCCAGTACTTC
once,TRBJ1-2,TRBV20-1,NA,CSVVMDYGYTF,TGCAGTGTGGTCATGGACTATGGCTACACCTTC
NA,TRBJ2-7,TRBV20-1,TRBD1,CSASGTGSPYEQYF,TGCAGTGCTAGCGGGACAGGGAGCCCCTACGAGCAGTACTTC
NA,TRBJ1-6,TRBV19,NA,CASSPSWAPPGNSPLHF,TGTGCCAGTAGTCCCTCGTGGGCACCACCGGGAAATTCACCCCTCCACTTT
many,TRBJ2-3,TRBV27,TRBD2,CASSLAGVMNTQYF,TGTGCCAGCAGCCTAGCGGGAGTGATGAATACGCAGTATTTT
many,TRBJ2-1,TRBV7-9,NA,CASSFAYEQFF,TGTGCCAGCAGCTTTGCCTATGAGCAGTTCTTC
NA,TRBJ2-2,TRBV2,NA,CASRQNGADGELFF,TGTGCCAGCAGGCAGAATGGGGCAGACGGGGAGCTGTTTTTT
NA,TRBJ2-7,TRBV6-6,NA,CASSYPERPEQYF,TGTGCCAGCAGTTACCCCGAACGTCCCGAGCAGTACTTC
few,TRBJ2-1,TRBV29-1,NA,CSAEGGAADNEQFF,TGCAGCGCCGAGGGGGGAGCGGCAGACAATGAGCAGTTCTTC
few,TRBJ1-2,TRBV6-6,NA,CASKVFGGYGYTF,TGTGCCAGCAAGGTTTTTGGTGGCTATGGCTACACCTTC
few,TRBJ2-7,TRBV10-1,TRBD1,CASSAVLTGAYEQYF,TGCGCCAGCAGTGCGGTCCTGACAGGGGCCTACGAGCAGTACTTC
many,TRBJ1-1,TRBV30,NA,CAWSGGTPTREAFF,TGTGCCTGGAGCGGCGGCACCCCAACTCGTGAAGCTTTCTTT
many,TRBJ2-5,TRBV6-1,NA,CASSENWVPETQYF,TGTGCCAGCAGTGAAAATTGGGTCCCAGAGACCCAGTACTTC
many,TRBJ2-1,TRBV4-2,NA,CASSQEDASSYNEQFF,TGTGCCAGCAGCCAAGAGGACGCGAGCTCCTACAATGAGCAGTTCTTC
NA,TRBJ1-5,TRBV14,NA,CASSPTTHQPQHF,TGTGCCAGCAGCCCAACCACTCATCAGCCCCAGCATTTT
many,TRBJ2-3,TRBV19,TRBD1,CASRGIGTDTQYF,TGTGCCAGCAGGGGGATTGGCACAGATACGCAGTATTTT
NA,TRBJ1-1,TRBV9,NA,CASSVHENTEAFF,TGTGCCAGCAGCGTTCACGAGAACACTGAAGCTTTCTTT
NA,TRBJ2-1,TRBV9,TRBD1,CASSPTGTGANEQFF,TGTGCCAGCAGCCCCACCGGGACAGGGGCCAATGAGCAGTTCTTC
few,TRBJ2-3,TRBV6-1,TRBD1,CASSVPTGVSDTQYF,TGTGCCAGCAGTGTACCGACAGGGGTATCAGATACGCAGTATTTT
NA,TRBJ1-2,TRBV18,NA,CASSPGRGDYGYTF,TGTGCCAGCTCACCGGGACGGGGGGACTATGGCTACACCTTC
once,TRBJ2-4,TRBV7-9,TRBD1,CASSLVGQGMSDIQYF,TGTGCCAGCAGCTTAGTGGGACAGGGGATGTCGGACATTCAGTACTTC
few,TRBJ1-1,TRBV7-3,NA,CASSLRREGTEAFF,TGTGCCAGCAGCTTAAGGCGGGAGGGGACTGAAGCTTTCTTT
many,TRBJ1-1,TRBV18,NA,CASSPDRKNTEAFF,TGTGCCAGCTCACCGGACCGCAAGAACACTGAAGCTTTCTTT
many,TRBJ2-7,TRBV5-4,TRBD2,CASSSLAGAKEQYF,TGTGCCAGCAGCTCCTTAGCGGGAGCGAAAGAGCAGTACTTC
few,TRBJ2-1,TRBV10-3,TRBD1,CAITKFRDRDPLEQFF,TGTGCCATCACTAAATTCCGGGACAGGGACCCTCTGGAGCAGTTCTTC
few,TRBJ2-7,TRBV9,TRBD2,CASSAAGGDSYEQYF,TGTGCCAGCAGCGCCGCGGGAGGGGACTCCTACGAGCAGTACTTC
many,TRBJ1-1,TRBV11-2,NA,CASANGGWDTEAFF,TGTGCCAGCGCCAACGGGGGCTGGGACACTGAAGCTTTCTTT
few,TRBJ1-3,TRBV29-1,NA,CSVDFGNTIYF,TGCAGCGTTGATTTTGGAAACACCATATATTTT
NA,TRBJ2-2,TRBV28,NA,CASRTGSETGELFF,TGTGCCAGCAGGACTGGGAGCGAGACCGGGGAGCTGTTTTTT
many,TRBJ2-7,TRBV6-2/TRBV6-3,TRBD1,CASHYWGQGRVQYF,TGTGCCAGCCACTACTGGGGACAGGGGCGCGTGCAGTACTTC
NA,TRBJ2-3,TRBV5-4,TRBD2,CASSLSGRAKDTQYF,TGTGCCAGCAGCTTGAGTGGGAGGGCCAAAGATACGCAGTATTTT
few,TRBJ2-7,TRBV3-1,TRBD1,CASSRQDRGPYEQYF,TGTGCCAGCAGCCGACAGGACAGGGGCCCCTACGAGCAGTACTTC
many,TRBJ2-1,TRBV7-9,TRBD2,CASSLGGTSGNEQFF,TGTGCCAGCAGCTTAGGGGGGACTAGCGGAAACGAGCAGTTCTTC
many,TRBJ1-5,TRBV18,NA,CASSEQGNQPQHF,TGTGCCAGCTCAGAGCAGGGCAATCAGCCCCAGCATTTT
many,TRBJ2-3,TRBV11-2,NA,CASSNKTVSTDTQYF,TGTGCCAGCAGTAATAAAACAGTGAGCACAGATACGCAGTATTTT
NA,TRBJ1-4,TRBV5-1,NA,CASSSDGPLREKLFF,TGCGCCAGCAGCTCTGACGGACCTCTGCGTGAAAAACTGTTTTTT
many,TRBJ2-1,TRBV12-3/TRBV12-4,TRBD2,CASSPGLGFEQFF,TGTGCCAGCAGTCCTGGACTAGGTTTTGAGCAGTTCTTC
NA,TRBJ2-3,TRBV3-1,NA,CASSQVEGSSTQYF,TGTGCCAGCAGCCAGGTAGAAGGGTCTTCTACGCAGTATTTT
many,TRBJ1-1,TRBV12-3/TRBV12-4,NA,CASSPADMNTEAFF,TGTGCCAGCAGTCCGGCGGACATGAACACTGAAGCTTTCTTT
few,TRBJ2-7,TRBV19,NA,CASTKTGTATSEQYF,TGTGCCAGTACCAAGACCGGGACTGCTACCTCAGAGCAGTACTTC
many,TRBJ1-5,TRBV10-2,NA,CASRQGGQPQHF,TGCGCCAGCAGACAGGGCGGGCAGCCCCAGCATTTT
few,TRBJ1-4,TRBV18,TRBD1,CASSPRGDRGRRLFF,TGTGCCAGCTCACCACGGGGAGACAGGGGTCGAAGGTTGTTTTTT
few,TRBJ2-7,TRBV20-1,TRBD2,CSTSGGPYEQYF,TGCAGTACTAGCGGGGGGCCCTACGAGCAGTACTTC
NA,TRBJ2-7,TRBV7-9,NA,CASSSETEQYF,TGTGCCAGCAGCAGTGAAACCGAGCAGTACTTC
many,TRBJ1-6,TRBV20-1,NA,CSARAQGPPLHF,TGCAGTGCTAGAGCTCAGGGTCCACCCCTCCACTTT
NA,TRBJ2-3,TRBV5-1,NA,CASSLYGRETDTQYF,TGCGCCAGCAGCTTGTACGGCAGAGAAACAGATACGCAGTATTTT
few,TRBJ1-1,TRBV20-1,NA,CSARPSVLRVLESTEAFF,TGCAGTGCTAGACCTTCCGTCCTCAGGGTTTTGGAGAGCACTGAAGCTTTCTTT
few,TRBJ2-1,TRBV6-4,TRBD2,CASSDEAGGNNEQFF,TGTGCCAGCAGTGACGAGGCGGGGGGGAACAATGAGCAGTTCTTC
many,TRBJ2-1,TRBV6-5,TRBD2,CASSYPTSGIYNEQFF,TGTGCCAGCAGTTACCCTACTAGCGGGATCTACAATGAGCAGTTCTTC